Listed here are 16 T cell receptor beta chains from one sample, sequenced in a study of T cell changes during pregnancy in multiple sclerosis. Clones were read by immunoSEQ multiplex PCR, and TCRdb kept only the in-frame ones, dropping some. The sample contains roughly 32,000 clones, 75% to 95% of which appear only once. The starting material was CD8+ T cells from peripheral blood mononuclear cells, obtained in the second trimester of pregnancy. The receptor source for this set is a female donor in good health, enrolled as a control in a pregnancy study.

This chain links TRBV23-1 with TRBJ2-5; D possibly corresponds to TRBD1 (6 bases). Gene TRBJ2-7 matches the end of the DNA better, so the J call may be wrong. TRBV23-1 is marked as an open reading frame, function uncertain. The CDR3 has 15 residues. CDR3 DNA sequence: TGCGCCAGCAGTCAAATCGACAGGTGGTGGTACGAGCAGTACTTC. Residues: CASSQIDRWWYEQYF.

The V call is TRBV10-2, the J call TRBJ2-7; 7 bases are shared with TRBD2. V lost 4 bases to trimming and J lost 1 base; unmatched junction nucleotides: 4. Germline lookup yields CDR1 WSHSY and CDR2 SAAADI. The CDR3 is 14 residues long. Written as DNA, the CDR3 is TGCGCCAGCAGTGTAGCGGGCCCTTCCTACGAGCAGTACTTC. Its protein is CASSVAGPSYEQYF.

The rearrangement joins TRBV19 to TRBJ1-1; tentatively, D is TRBD1 (6 bases). The length of the CDR3 is 14 residues. V was clipped by 7 bases and J by 2 bases, with 14 bases between them. Germline loops: CDR1 LNHDA, CDR2 SQIVND (reference sequence). The CDR3 region has the DNA TGTGCCAGTATCGAACAGGGCGTAAACACTGAAGCTTTCTTT. It translates to CASIEQGVNTEAFF.

The chain has TRBV18 and TRBJ2-2; TRBD1 might be the D (5 bases). Per germline, CDR1 KGHSH and CDR2 LQKENI. Trimming left V 1 base short and J 0 bases short, with 9 bases between. The CDR3 has 16 amino acids. CDR3 coding DNA: TGTGCCAGCTCACCACTCCGGACAACGAACACCGGGGAGCTGTTTTTT. Its protein is CASSPLRTTNTGELFF. Full variable domain (outside the CDR3, taken from reference TRBV18 and TRBJ2-2): NAGVMQNPRHLVRRRGQEARLRCSPMKGHSHVYWYRQLPEEGLKFMVYLQKENIIDESGMPKERFSAEFPKEGPSILRIQQVVRGDSAAYFCASSPLRTTNTGELFFGEGSRLTVL.

The rearrangement links TRBV5-4 to TRBJ1-1, with D perhaps matching TRBD1 (5 bases). V was shortened by 3 bases and J by 3 bases, with 15 bases between the two germline ends. Germline-derived CDR1 and CDR2 are SGHNT and YYREEE (reference sequence). This CDR3 contains 15 residues. DNA of the CDR3: TGTGCCAGCAGCTGGGGCCTAGCGGGGGACACTGAAGCTTTCTTT. Amino acids: CASSWGLAGDTEAFF.

This clone occurred once. V gene TRBV6-4 combines with J gene TRBJ2-7; 11 nucleotides line up with TRBD2. In germline, CDR1 is MRHNA, CDR2 SNTAGT. V lost 3 bases, J lost 2 bases, and 3 bases stayed unmatched. CDR3 length: 15 amino acids. The DNA for the CDR3 is TGTGCCAGCAGTGATCTAGCGGGGGGCCCCTACGAGCAGTACTTC. It specifies CASSDLAGGPYEQYF.

This rearrangement joins TRBV11-3 to TRBJ2-7, with TRBD1 matching 7 bases. The CDR3 length is 13 residues. Trimming removed 3 bases from V and 2 bases from J; junction bases left unmatched: 1. The V gene's germline CDR1 is SGHNT and CDR2 YENEEA. The CDR3, as DNA: TGTGCCAGCAGCTTCGGGACAGCCTACGAGCAGTACTTC. Translated, it gives CASSFGTAYEQYF. The whole variable domain, remainder taken from reference TRBV11-3 and TRBJ2-7, is EAGVVQSPRYKIIEKKQPVAFWCNPISGHNTLYWYLQNLGQGPELLIRYENEEAVDDSQLPKDRFSAERLKGVDSTLKIQPAELGDSAVYLCASSFGTAYEQYFGPGTRLTVT.

This chain connects TRBV6-4 to TRBJ1-1, with a possible D match to TRBD1 (6 bases). Germline V gene sequence: CDR1 MRHNA, CDR2 SNTAGT. The CDR3 loop spans 17 amino acids. Trimming left V 7 bases short and J 1 base short, with 22 bases between. The CDR3 nucleotides are TGTGCCAGCAACGTTCGGGAGGGGAGACAGGAGAACACTGAAGCTTTCTTT. Encoded protein: CASNVREGRQENTEAFF.

This CDR3 is CASSQDDHSGGDTQYF. The CDR3 nucleotides read TGCGCCAGCAGCCAAGATGATCATAGCGGGGGCGATACGCAGTATTTT. V is TRBV4-3 and J is TRBJ2-3; 9 nucleotides line up with TRBD2. Germline CDR1 is LGHNA and CDR2 is YSLEER. The CDR3 is 16 amino acids. The V gene end was trimmed by 0 bases and the J gene end by 6 bases; junction bases not matched to a gene: 7.

The V call is TRBV20-1, the J call TRBJ2-1, with a tentative D call TRBD2 (5 bases). V shed 7 bases and J shed 10 bases, with 14 bases lying between them. The CDR3 sequence is 11 residues long. Germline V gene data show CDR1 as DFQATT and CDR2 as SNEGSKA (reference sequence). The CDR3 loop is CSVAPGEEQFF. CDR3 nucleotide sequence: TGCAGTGTGGCTCCTGGGGAGGAGCAGTTCTTC.

This chain uses TRBV19 with TRBJ1-2; 12 nucleotides align to TRBD1. The CDR3 has 15 residues. Germline assignment: CDR1 LNHDA and CDR2 SQIVND (reference sequence). V was clipped by 7 bases and J by 7 bases; unmatched bases: 10. CDR3 DNA: TGTGCCAGTACCTTAGCCGGGACAGGGGGCACTGGCTACACCTTC. The encoded protein is CASTLAGTGGTGYTF.

The chain couples TRBV6-1 to TRBJ1-1; TRBD1 aligns across 7 bases. The junction had 5 bases not matched to a gene; V was cut back by 9 bases and J by 1 base. Germline-derived CDR1 and CDR2 are MNHNS and SASEGT. This CDR3 comprises 13 residues. The CDR3, as DNA: TGTGCCAGTTGGGGACAGTCGAACACTGAAGCTTTCTTT. Translation: CASWGQSNTEAFF.

The V gene is TRBV19, the J gene TRBJ2-2, with TRBD1 matching 9 bases. Germline loops: CDR1 LNHDA, CDR2 SQIVND (reference sequence). CDR3 size: 14 residues. J gave up 7 bases and V 4 bases, and 4 bases lay outside the gene matches. The CDR3 DNA is TGTGCCAGTAGTAGGACAGGGGCGGGCGGGGAGCTGTTTTTT. Translated: CASSRTGAGGELFF.

J is TRBJ1-2 and V is TRBV9; D is perhaps TRBD1 (6 bases). This CDR3 is 14 amino acids long. The V end lost 6 bases, the J end lost 4 bases, and 16 bases lay between the germline ends. The germline CDR1 and CDR2 sequences are SGDLS and YYNGEE. CDR3 loop: CASNQPGHGYGYTF. CDR3 bases: TGTGCCAGCAACCAACCGGGACATGGCTATGGCTACACCTTC.

V and J are TRBV2 and TRBJ2-7; 10 positions agree with TRBD2. This CDR3 region has 15 residues. Germline CDR1 is SNHLY and CDR2 is FYNNEI. J gave up 0 bases and V 5 bases, and 4 bases lay outside the gene matches. CDR3 sequence (DNA): TGTGCCAGCAGTTCGTCTAGCGGGGGCTCCTACGAGCAGTACTTC. Translation: CASSSSSGGSYEQYF.

The rearrangement links TRBV27 to TRBJ1-5, with unresolved D. The CDR3 spans 14 residues. Germline V gene lookup returns CDR1 MNHEY and CDR2 SMNVEV (reference sequence). Trimming took off 5 bases at V and 7 bases at J, with 15 bases between the two ends. The CDR3: CASSPEDSAQPQHF. The CDR3 bases are TGTGCCAGCAGTCCAGAGGATTCGGCGCAGCCCCAGCATTTT.